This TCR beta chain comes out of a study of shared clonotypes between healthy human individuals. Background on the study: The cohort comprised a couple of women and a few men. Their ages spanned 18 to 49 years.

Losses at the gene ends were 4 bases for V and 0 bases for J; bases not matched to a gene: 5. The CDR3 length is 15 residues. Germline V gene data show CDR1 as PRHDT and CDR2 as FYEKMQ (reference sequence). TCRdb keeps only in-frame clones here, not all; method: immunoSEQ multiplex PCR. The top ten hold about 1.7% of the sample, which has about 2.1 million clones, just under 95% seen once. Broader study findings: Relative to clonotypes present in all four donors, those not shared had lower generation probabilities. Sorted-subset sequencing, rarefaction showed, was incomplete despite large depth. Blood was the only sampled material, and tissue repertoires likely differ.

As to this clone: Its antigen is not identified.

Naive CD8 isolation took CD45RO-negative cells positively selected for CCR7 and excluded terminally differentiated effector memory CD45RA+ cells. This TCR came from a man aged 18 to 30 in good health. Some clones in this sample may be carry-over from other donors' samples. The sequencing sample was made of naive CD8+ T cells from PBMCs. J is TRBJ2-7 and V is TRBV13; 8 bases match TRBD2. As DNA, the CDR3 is TGTGCCAGCAGCTCATTAGCGGGGAGCTCCTACGAGCAGTACTTC. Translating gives CASSSLAGSSYEQYF. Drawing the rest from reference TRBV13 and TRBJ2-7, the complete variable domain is AAGVIQSPRHLIKEKRETATLKCYPIPRHDTVYWYQQGPGQDPQFLISFYEKMQSDKGSIPDRFSAQQFSDYHSELNMSSLELGDSALYFCASSSLAGSSYEQYFGPGTRLTVT.